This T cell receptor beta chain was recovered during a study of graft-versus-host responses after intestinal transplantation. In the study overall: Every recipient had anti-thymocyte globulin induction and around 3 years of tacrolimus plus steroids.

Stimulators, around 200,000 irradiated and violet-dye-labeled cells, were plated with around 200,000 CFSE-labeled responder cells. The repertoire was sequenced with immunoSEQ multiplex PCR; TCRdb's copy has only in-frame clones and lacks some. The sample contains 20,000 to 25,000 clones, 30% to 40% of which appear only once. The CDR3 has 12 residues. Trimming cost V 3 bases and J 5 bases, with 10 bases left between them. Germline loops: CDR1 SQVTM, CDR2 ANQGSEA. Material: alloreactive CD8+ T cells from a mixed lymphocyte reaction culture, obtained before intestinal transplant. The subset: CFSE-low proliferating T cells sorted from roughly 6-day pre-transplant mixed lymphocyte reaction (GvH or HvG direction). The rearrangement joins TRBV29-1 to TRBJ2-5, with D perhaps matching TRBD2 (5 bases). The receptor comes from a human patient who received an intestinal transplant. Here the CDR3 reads CSVEGSGETQYF. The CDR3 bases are TGCAGCGTTGAGGGTTCGGGGGAGACCCAGTACTTC.